The rows below give T cell receptor beta chains drawn from one sample of a study of post-analysis software for immune sequencing data. TCRdb reprocessed the PCR reads via MiXCR and lists one record per CDR3 protein. The profile shows about 430,000 distinct CDR3 sequences, 35% to 45% of them singletons. The sequenced sample was blood. The receptors here all came from a girl between 2 and 10 years old with multiple sclerosis. The CDR3 runs from the conserved cysteine through the conserved F or W. A D gene is named only where the DNA matches it firmly. The size field is filled for only some rows; it gives once, few, many or a size class.

j_call v_call clone_size d_call cdr3_aa cdr3_nt
TRBJ1-2 TRBV29-1 - - CSVVSGDYGYTF TGCAGCGTTGTATCGGGGGACTATGGCTACACCTTC
TRBJ2-2 TRBV29-1 - TRBD1 CSVDIQGAGELFF TGCAGCGTCGACATACAGGGGGCCGGGGAGCTGTTTTTT
TRBJ1-1 TRBV6-2/TRBV6-3 - TRBD1 CASSPDRGIYTEAFF TGTGCCAGCAGTCCGGACAGGGGAATCTACACTGAAGCTTTCTTT
TRBJ2-7 TRBV7-9 few TRBD2 CASSLTSGSTYEQYF TGTGCCAGCAGCCTCACTAGCGGGAGCACCTACGAGCAGTACTTC
TRBJ2-1 TRBV7-2 - TRBD1 CASSSWTGEVNEQFF TGTGCCAGCAGCTCATGGACAGGGGAGGTCAATGAGCAGTTCTTC
TRBJ1-1 TRBV12-3/TRBV12-4 - - CASSLSLTQNTEAFF TGTGCCAGCAGTTTATCATTGACACAGAACACTGAAGCTTTCTTT
TRBJ2-4 TRBV5-5 - - CASSLRFSDIQYF TGTGCCAGCAGCTTAAGATTTTCCGACATTCAGTACTTC
TRBJ2-3 TRBV9 - - CASSVVGGGSTDTQYF TGTGCCAGCAGCGTAGTCGGGGGCGGGAGCACAGATACGCAGTATTTT
TRBJ2-1 TRBV24-1 few TRBD1 CATSEWGQGNEQFF TGTGCCACCAGTGAATGGGGACAGGGTAATGAGCAGTTCTTC
TRBJ2-1 TRBV4-3 - - CASSQDQGGNEQFF TGCGCCAGCAGCCAAGACCAGGGTGGTAATGAGCAGTTCTTC
TRBJ1-6 TRBV7-2 - - CASSLDRRVNSPLHF TGTGCCAGCAGCTTAGACCGTAGAGTTAATTCACCCCTCCACTTT
TRBJ1-6 TRBV5-1 - - CASSIGDGNNSPLHF TGCGCCAGCTCGATTGGGGACGGCAATAATTCACCCCTCCACTTT
TRBJ2-7 TRBV20-1 - TRBD1 CSADRGGSSYEQYF TGCAGTGCTGACAGGGGGGGTAGCTCCTACGAGCAGTACTTC
TRBJ1-2 TRBV20-1 - TRBD1 CSARPGQIIYGYTF TGCAGTGCTAGACCGGGACAGATCATCTATGGCTACACCTTC
TRBJ2-7 TRBV10-3 - TRBD1 CAIKTGEVDEQYF TGTGCCATCAAGACAGGGGAGGTGGACGAGCAGTACTTC
TRBJ2-7 TRBV12-3/TRBV12-4 - - CASSFSVSYEQYF TGTGCCAGCAGTTTTTCTGTGTCCTACGAGCAGTACTTC
TRBJ2-3 TRBV7-3 - - CASSLSSANFNTRYF TGTGCCAGCAGCTTAAGTAGCGCGAACTTTAATACGCGGTATTTT
TRBJ1-6 TRBV20-1 few - CSERYNSPLHF TGCAGTGAACGGTATAATTCACCCCTCCACTTT
TRBJ2-6 TRBV12-3/TRBV12-4 - TRBD2 CASSLYGGTVGANVLTF TGTGCCAGCAGTTTATACGGGGGGACGGTCGGGGCCAACGTCCTGACTTTC
TRBJ2-1 TRBV28 - - CASRERRQAPEQFF TGTGCCAGCAGGGAACGTAGACAGGCACCTGAGCAGTTCTTC
TRBJ1-5 TRBV6-2/TRBV6-3 - TRBD1 CASSRRTGPSNQPQHF TGTGCCAGCAGCAGAAGGACAGGGCCCAGCAATCAGCCCCAGCATTTT
TRBJ2-7 TRBV20-1 - - CSAHKTPDSYEQYF TGCAGTGCTCATAAGACCCCTGATTCCTACGAGCAGTACTTC
TRBJ2-7 TRBV6-2/TRBV6-3 - TRBD1 CASRDSAAYEQYF TGTGCCAGCCGGGACAGCGCCGCCTACGAGCAGTACTTC
TRBJ2-4 TRBV11-2 few - CASSLVGGTKNIQYF TGTGCCAGCAGCTTAGTGGGAGGAACAAAAAACATTCAGTACTTC
TRBJ2-7 TRBV27 - TRBD1 CASSRSGQGTYEQYF TGTGCCAGCAGTCGCTCCGGACAGGGCACCTACGAGCAGTACTTC
TRBJ2-7 TRBV29-1 - - CSVVGGPSGEQYF TGCAGCGTTGTGGGGGGCCCATCGGGAGAGCAGTACTTC
TRBJ1-5 TRBV7-9 once - CASSLGSGDQHF TGTGCCAGCAGCTTAGGGTCCGGAGACCAGCATTTT
TRBJ2-3 TRBV5-1 - TRBD1 CASSLEGTGLSSTDTQYF TGCGCCAGCAGCTTGGAAGGGACAGGGCTTTCTAGCACAGATACGCAGTATTTT
TRBJ1-1 TRBV28 - TRBD1 CASSLPGQGPYTEAFF TGTGCCAGCAGTTTACCGGGACAGGGACCTTACACTGAAGCTTTCTTT
TRBJ1-2 TRBV15 - - CATSRDRGSIGVTYGYTF TGTGCCACCAGCAGAGACAGGGGATCAATCGGGGTAACCTATGGCTACACCTTC
TRBJ2-1 TRBV7-9 few - CASSSAGPPYNEQFF TGTGCCAGCAGCTCAGCGGGTCCTCCCTACAATGAGCAGTTCTTC
TRBJ1-1 TRBV28 - - CASSPSGSAAFF TGTGCCAGCAGCCCCTCGGGCAGCGCAGCTTTCTTT
TRBJ2-3 TRBV28 - TRBD1 CASSPGRGQGGDTQYF TGTGCCAGCAGTCCGGGGCGGGGACAGGGGGGAGATACGCAGTATTTT
TRBJ2-7 TRBV11-2 few - CASSLGLNEQYF TGTGCCAGCAGCTTAGGGTTAAACGAGCAGTACTTC
TRBJ2-7 TRBV5-1 - - CASSLMEGLTYEQYF TGCGCCAGCAGCTTGATGGAGGGTCTTACCTACGAGCAGTACTTC
TRBJ2-1 TRBV28 few - CASGVGNEQFF TGTGCCAGCGGAGTCGGAAATGAGCAGTTCTTC
TRBJ2-6 TRBV29-1 many - CSVSSGANVLTF TGCAGCGTCAGCTCTGGGGCCAACGTCCTGACTTTC
TRBJ1-5 TRBV12-3/TRBV12-4 once - CASSFEGGMSNQPQHF TGTGCCAGCAGTTTTGAGGGGGGGATGAGCAATCAGCCCCAGCATTTT
TRBJ2-7 TRBV20-1 few TRBD2 CSASRLAGGPRNEQYF TGCAGTGCTAGTCGGCTAGCGGGAGGGCCCAGAAACGAGCAGTACTTC
TRBJ2-1 TRBV28 - TRBD2 CAITWGTSGSHNEQFF TGTGCCATAACTTGGGGGACTAGCGGGAGTCACAATGAGCAGTTCTTC
TRBJ2-2 TRBV5-1 - - CASSLLPEETGELFF TGCGCCAGCAGCTTGCTACCCGAGGAGACCGGGGAGCTGTTTTTT
TRBJ2-3 TRBV29-1 - - CSVEHEGTSTDTQYF TGCAGCGTTGAACATGAGGGGACCAGCACAGATACGCAGTATTTT
TRBJ2-7 TRBV12-3/TRBV12-4 - - CASSFQGGASYEQYF TGTGCCAGCAGTTTCCAGGGTGGGGCCTCCTACGAGCAGTACTTC
TRBJ2-1 TRBV6-6 - - CASSYVGERQFF TGTGCCAGCAGTTACGTTGGAGAACGGCAGTTCTTC
TRBJ2-1 TRBV7-2 - - CASSLQGAGIYNEQFF TGTGCCAGCAGCTTGCAGGGAGCCGGCATATACAATGAGCAGTTCTTC
TRBJ2-7 TRBV29-1 - - CSVVASYEHYF TGCAGCGTTGTGGCCTCCTACGAGCATTACTTC
TRBJ2-3 TRBV5-1 - TRBD2 CASSLAQRDIDTQYF TGCGCCAGCAGCTTGGCCCAGCGGGATATAGATACGCAGTATTTT
TRBJ1-5 TRBV28 - - CASSFRNRLSNQPQHF TGTGCCAGCAGTTTTCGGAACAGGTTGAGTAATCAGCCCCAGCATTTT
TRBJ2-7 TRBV4-2 - TRBD2 CASSQARWEAGARYEQYF TGTGCCAGCAGCCAAGCCCGATGGGAAGCGGGAGCGCGATACGAGCAGTACTTC
TRBJ2-2 TRBV20-1 - - CSARVLGSGSPGELFF TGCAGTGCTAGAGTTCTTGGGAGCGGAAGCCCCGGGGAGCTGTTTTTT
TRBJ2-7 TRBV7-2 - - CASSLWTPSSYEQYF TGTGCCAGCAGCTTATGGACGCCGAGCTCCTACGAGCAGTACTTC
TRBJ2-3 TRBV5-1 - - CASSLEGYDTQYF TGCGCCAGCAGCTTAGAGGGCTACGATACGCAGTATTTT
TRBJ2-5 TRBV7-2 - - CASSLSGTRQEAQYF TGTGCCAGCAGCTTATCCGGGACTCGACAAGAGGCCCAGTACTTC
TRBJ1-1 TRBV12-3/TRBV12-4 - - CASSVSEGGSAFF TGTGCCAGCAGTGTATCCGAAGGGGGGTCAGCTTTCTTT
TRBJ2-6 TRBV29-1 few - CSVDSSGANVLTF TGCAGCGTTGACAGCTCTGGGGCCAACGTCCTGACTTTC
TRBJ2-7 TRBV14 few TRBD1 CASSRYRDREYEQYF TGTGCCAGCAGCCGCTACCGGGACAGAGAATACGAGCAGTACTTC
TRBJ1-2 TRBV7-9 - - CASSAARDGRYGYTF TGTGCCAGCAGCGCAGCAAGGGACGGCCGCTATGGCTACACCTTC
TRBJ2-3 TRBV21-1 - - CASSKKVSTDTQYF TGTGCCAGCAGCAAAAAAGTGAGCACAGATACGCAGTATTTT